The TCR beta chain under discussion was sequenced for a study of cytotoxic CD8 clonotypes in ibrutinib-treated CLL. Relative to its sample, this clone is medium-sized. Sequenced by immunoSEQ multiplex PCR; TCRdb stores in-frame clones only, minus some. The profile shows 20,000 to 25,000 clones, 70% to 75% of them singletons. PBMCs that had been cryopreserved were the source of roughly 2 micrograms of genomic DNA for TCR beta libraries. V was cut by 0 bases and J by 3 bases, with 8 bases left in between. The length of the CDR3 is 14 residues. Germline V gives CDR1 LGHNA, CDR2 YSLEER. Source: PBMCs, taken after 12 months of ibrutinib treatment. The receptor's source is a human donor with chronic lymphocytic leukemia. J is TRBJ1-1 and V is TRBV4-3, with D perhaps matching TRBD1 (5 bases). This CDR3 is CASSQERGDTEAFF. Here the CDR3 DNA reads TGCGCCAGCAGCCAAGAGAGGGGAGACACTGAAGCTTTCTTT.